This T cell receptor (beta chain) emerged from a study of blood T cell repertoires in COVID-19. Study in general: Specimens from acute and convalescent COVID-19 originated in the United States, Italy and Spain. PBMCs, B-cell-depleted T cells, or T cells provided the cDNA or gDNA that made up the material.

V was pared by 0 bases and J by 1 base, with 15 bases between. CDR3 size: 17 residues. Germline V gene lookup returns CDR1 SGHRS and CDR2 YFSETQ. Original processing methods: Reference gene primer amplification in the assay estimated nucleated cell counts. TCRdb's table, derived via immunoSEQ multiplex PCR, lists solely in-frame clones and lacks some. The DNA was the basis for D and trimming; V, J and clone size are from that table. The sample has 65,000 to 90,000 clones, roughly 89% seen once; the top ten hold 8% to 9.5%. This clone was observed once. The receptor was derived from a man between 25 and 39 years old with acute or convalescent COVID-19. V and J are TRBV5-1 and TRBJ2-3; the D gene is possibly TRBD2 (6 bases). Sequenced input: peripheral blood. This CDR3 is CASSLGRGSGGTDTQYF. For the CDR3, the DNA is TGCGCCAGCAGCTTGGGCCGGGGTAGCGGTGGCACAGATACGCAGTATTTT.